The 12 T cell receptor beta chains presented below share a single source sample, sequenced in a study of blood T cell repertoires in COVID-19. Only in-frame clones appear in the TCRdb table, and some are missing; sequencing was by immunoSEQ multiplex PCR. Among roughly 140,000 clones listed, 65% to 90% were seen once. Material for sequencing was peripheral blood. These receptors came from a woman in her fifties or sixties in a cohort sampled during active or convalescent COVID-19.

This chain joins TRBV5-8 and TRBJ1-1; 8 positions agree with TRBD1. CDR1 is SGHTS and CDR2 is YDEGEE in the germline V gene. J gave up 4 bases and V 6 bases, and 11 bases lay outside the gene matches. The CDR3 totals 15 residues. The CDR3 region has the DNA TGTGCCAGCACCAGGGGGCGGACAGGAGTCACTGAAGCTTTCTTT. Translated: CASTRGRTGVTEAFF.

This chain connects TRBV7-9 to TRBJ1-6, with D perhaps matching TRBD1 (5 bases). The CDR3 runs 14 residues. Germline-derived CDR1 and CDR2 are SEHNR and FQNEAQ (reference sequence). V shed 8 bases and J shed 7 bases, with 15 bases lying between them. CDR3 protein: CASGGVTSNSPLHF. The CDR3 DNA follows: TGTGCCAGCGGGGGGGTCACTTCCAATTCACCCCTCCACTTT. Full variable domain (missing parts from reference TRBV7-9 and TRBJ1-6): DTGVSQNPRHKITKRGQNVTFRCDPISEHNRLYWYRQTLGQGPEFLTYFQNEAQLEKSRLLSDRFSAERPKGSFSTLEIQRTEQGDSAMYLCASGGVTSNSPLHFGNGTRLTVT.

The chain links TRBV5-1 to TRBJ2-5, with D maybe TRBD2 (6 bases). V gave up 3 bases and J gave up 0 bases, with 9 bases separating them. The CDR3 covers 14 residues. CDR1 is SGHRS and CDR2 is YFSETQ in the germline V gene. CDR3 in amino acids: CASSWAGYQETQYF. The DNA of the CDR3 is TGCGCCAGCAGCTGGGCGGGGTACCAAGAGACCCAGTACTTC.

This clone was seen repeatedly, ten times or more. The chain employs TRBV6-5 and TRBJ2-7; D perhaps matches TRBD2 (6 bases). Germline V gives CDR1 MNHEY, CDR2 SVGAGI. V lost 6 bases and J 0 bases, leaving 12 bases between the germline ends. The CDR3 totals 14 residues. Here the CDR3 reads CASSGTAVSYEQYF. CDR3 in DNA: TGTGCCAGCAGCGGGACTGCCGTCTCCTACGAGCAGTACTTC.

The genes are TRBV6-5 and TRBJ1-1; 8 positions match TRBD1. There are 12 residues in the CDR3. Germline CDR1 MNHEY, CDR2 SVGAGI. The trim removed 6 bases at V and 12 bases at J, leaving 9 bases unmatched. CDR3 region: CASRTTDRGPFF. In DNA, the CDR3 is TGTGCCAGCAGGACCACCGACAGGGGTCCTTTCTTT.

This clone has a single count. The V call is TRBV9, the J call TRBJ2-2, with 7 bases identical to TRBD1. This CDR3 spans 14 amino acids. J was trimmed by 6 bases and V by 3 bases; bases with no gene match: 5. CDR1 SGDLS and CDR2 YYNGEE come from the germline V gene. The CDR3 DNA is TGTGCCAGCAGCGCACTCCAGGGGGCCGGGGAGCTGTTTTTT. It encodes CASSALQGAGELFF.

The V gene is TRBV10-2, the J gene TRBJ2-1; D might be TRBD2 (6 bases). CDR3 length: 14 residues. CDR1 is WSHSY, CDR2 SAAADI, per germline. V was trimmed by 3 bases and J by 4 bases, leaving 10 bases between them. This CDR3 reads CASSDTGVYNEQFF. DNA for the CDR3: TGCGCCAGCAGTGATACGGGGGTATACAATGAGCAGTTCTTC.

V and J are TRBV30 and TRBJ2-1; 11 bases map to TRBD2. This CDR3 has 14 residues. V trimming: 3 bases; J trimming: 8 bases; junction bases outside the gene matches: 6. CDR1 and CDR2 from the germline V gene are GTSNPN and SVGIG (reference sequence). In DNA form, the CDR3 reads TGTGCCTGGAGCACTAGCGGGGGTCTCCATGAGCAGTTCTTC. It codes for CAWSTSGGLHEQFF.

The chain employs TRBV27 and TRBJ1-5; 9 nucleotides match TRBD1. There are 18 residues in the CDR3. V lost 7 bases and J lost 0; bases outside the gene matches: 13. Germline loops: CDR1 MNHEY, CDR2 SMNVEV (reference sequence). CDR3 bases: TGTGCCAGCAACGAACGAGGGACAGGGATTTATAGCAATCAGCCCCAGCATTTT. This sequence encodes CASNERGTGIYSNQPQHF.

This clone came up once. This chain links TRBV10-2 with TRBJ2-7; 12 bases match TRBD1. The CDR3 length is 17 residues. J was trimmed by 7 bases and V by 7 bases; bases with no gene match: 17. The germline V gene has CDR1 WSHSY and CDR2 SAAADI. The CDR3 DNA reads TGCGCCAGCACCAGAACCCTTAACCGGGACAGGGGGCAGGAGCAGTACTTC. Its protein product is CASTRTLNRDRGQEQYF.

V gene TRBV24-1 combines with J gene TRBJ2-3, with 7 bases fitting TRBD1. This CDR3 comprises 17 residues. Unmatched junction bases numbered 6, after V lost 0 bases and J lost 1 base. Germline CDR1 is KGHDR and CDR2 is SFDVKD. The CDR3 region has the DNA TGTGCCACCAGTGATTTGAAAGGGGGCTTAGGCACAGATACGCAGTATTTT. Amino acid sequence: CATSDLKGGLGTDTQYF.

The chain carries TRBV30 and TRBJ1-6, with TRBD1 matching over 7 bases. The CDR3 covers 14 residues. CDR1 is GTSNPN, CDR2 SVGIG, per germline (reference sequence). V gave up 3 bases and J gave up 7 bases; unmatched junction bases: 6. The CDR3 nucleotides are TGTGCCTGGAGACAGGGGACGGGCAATTCACCCCTCCACTTT. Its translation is CAWRQGTGNSPLHF.